Listed here are 22 T cell receptor beta chains from one sample, sequenced in a study of T cell clones after liver transplantation. The repertoire was sequenced with immunoSEQ multiplex PCR; TCRdb's copy has only in-frame clones and lacks some. The repertoire holds tens of thousands of clones, about 64% seen once, with approximately 15% in the top ten. Sequencing used CD4+ T cells from blood, obtained before liver transplant. The receptors stem from a human donor who received a liver transplant.

V gene TRBV7-2 combines with J gene TRBJ1-2; no clear D gene. The CDR3 totals 14 residues. The V gene's germline CDR1 is SGHTA and CDR2 FQGNSA. Trimming removed 1 base from V and 0 bases from J, with 6 bases in between. CDR3 sequence: CASSLDTANYGYTF. The DNA for the CDR3 is TGTGCCAGCAGCTTAGACACAGCTAACTATGGCTACACCTTC.

The CDR3 here is CASRAGGGRIYEQYF. The CDR3 DNA is TGTGCCAGCCGCGCGGGCGGGGGCCGAATCTACGAGCAGTACTTC. The genes are TRBV27 and TRBJ2-7, with D perhaps TRBD2 (7 bases). The CDR3 sequence is 15 residues long. Trimming removed 8 bases at V and 3 bases at J, with 20 bases between. The germline V gene has CDR1 MNHEY and CDR2 SMNVEV (reference sequence).

The rearrangement links TRBV19 to TRBJ2-5; weak D call: TRBD1 (6 bases). The length of the CDR3 is 14 residues. Germline V gene lookup returns CDR1 LNHDA and CDR2 SQIVND (reference sequence). Between the trimmed V and J ends, which lost 4 bases and 3 bases, there was a span of 12 bases. CDR3 protein: CASSNGGREETQYF. CDR3 DNA sequence: TGTGCCAGTAGTAATGGGGGCCGGGAAGAGACCCAGTACTTC.

V gene TRBV6-5 combines with J gene TRBJ1-1, with D possibly matching TRBD1 (5 bases). This CDR3 spans 12 amino acids. The germline V and J ends were trimmed by 4 bases and 10 bases, with 13 bases remaining between them. Germline-derived CDR1 and CDR2 are MNHEY and SVGAGI. The CDR3 loop is CASSSPGVRAFF. CDR3 bases: TGTGCCAGCAGTTCCCCGGGGGTTCGAGCTTTCTTT.

The gene calls are TRBV2 and TRBJ2-2; TRBD2 matches at 7 bases. The trim removed 5 bases at V and 7 bases at J, leaving 13 bases unmatched. Germline loops: CDR1 SNHLY, CDR2 FYNNEI. The CDR3 is 16 residues long. CDR3 in amino acids: CASSSNVPRDYGELFF. The CDR3 DNA follows: TGTGCCAGCAGTTCGAACGTCCCAAGGGACTACGGGGAGCTGTTTTTT.

This clone was picked up one time. The rearrangement uses TRBV4-2 and TRBJ2-3; possible D gene TRBD2, 6 bases. This CDR3 contains 15 residues. Trimming cost V 4 bases and J 0 bases, with 11 bases left between them. Germline assignment: CDR1 LGHNA and CDR2 YNFKEQ. CDR3 sequence reads: CASSLLGGSTDTQYF. The CDR3 coding sequence is TGTGCCAGCAGCCTCCTCGGGGGTAGCACAGATACGCAGTATTTT.

The J gene is TRBJ1-5, the V gene TRBV5-8; D not certain. The CDR3 is made up of 13 amino acids. CDR1 and CDR2 from the germline V gene are SGHTS and YDEGEE. Trimming removed 0 bases at V and 4 bases at J, with 5 bases between. CDR3 sequence reads: CASSLEPNQPQHF. The CDR3 DNA is TGTGCCAGCAGCTTGGAGCCGAATCAGCCCCAGCATTTT.

The chain is built from TRBV19 and TRBJ2-4; D possibly corresponds to TRBD1 (6 bases). CDR1 LNHDA and CDR2 SQIVND come from the germline V gene (reference sequence). Trimming removed 5 bases at V and 0 bases at J, with 14 bases between. The length of the CDR3 is 16 residues. The CDR3 DNA reads TGTGCCAGTAGTTTGGGGGCAGGGCTAGCCAAAAACATTCAGTACTTC. Protein product: CASSLGAGLAKNIQYF.

The chain carries TRBV20-1 and TRBJ2-7; D unresolved. This CDR3 is 11 amino acids long. The V gene's germline CDR1 is DFQATT and CDR2 SNEGSKA (reference sequence). V lost 6 bases to trimming and J lost 6 bases, with 12 bases between them. In DNA form, the CDR3 reads TGCAGTGCCGCAGATGGGCGCGAGCAGTACTTC. It yields the protein CSAADGREQYF.

V and J are TRBV12-5 and TRBJ1-3; 8 bases agree with TRBD1. CDR3 length: 16 amino acids. Losses at the gene ends were 3 bases for V and 8 bases for J; bases not matched to a gene: 12. CDR1 is LGHNT and CDR2 is FRNRAP in the germline V gene. The CDR3 DNA reads as TGTGCTAGTGGTTTAGATCAGGGGGCGGGAGTATACACCATATATTTT. Residues: CASGLDQGAGVYTIYF.

The chain combines TRBV6-1 with TRBJ2-3; D possibly corresponds to TRBD2 (7 bases). There are 15 residues in the CDR3. Trimming took off 2 bases at V and 6 bases at J, with 15 bases between the two ends. CDR1 and CDR2 (germline): MNHNS, SASEGT. CDR3 sequence: CASSEFAGAGDTQYF. The DNA for the CDR3 is TGTGCCAGCAGTGAATTCGCGGGGGCGGGTGATACGCAGTATTTT.

This sequence joins TRBV4-1 and TRBJ1-4, with a possible D match to TRBD1 (5 bases). CDR3 length: 16 amino acids. The germline gives CDR1 MGHRA, CDR2 YSYEKL. V was pared by 7 bases and J by 4 bases, with 19 bases between. The CDR3 region is CASTISPQGYNEKLFF. The CDR3 DNA is TGCGCCAGCACCATCTCCCCGCAGGGCTATAATGAAAAACTGTTTTTT.

This clone was seen a few times. In DNA, the CDR3 is TGCGCCAGCAGCTTGGGCGGGTATAGCAATCAGCCCCAGCATTTT. This gives the protein CASSLGGYSNQPQHF. The rearrangement joins TRBV5-1 to TRBJ1-5; D remains ambiguous. The V end lost 0 bases, the J end lost 0 bases, and 7 bases lay between the germline ends. CDR1 is SGHRS and CDR2 is YFSETQ in the germline V gene. The CDR3 spans 15 residues.

The chain carries TRBV5-6 and TRBJ1-4; 10 bases agree with TRBD1. V gave up 4 bases and J gave up 0 bases; unmatched junction bases: 3. The CDR3 consists of 16 residues. From germline, CDR1 is SGHDT and CDR2 YYEEEE. CDR3 protein: CASSLTGGATNEKLFF. As DNA, the CDR3 is TGTGCCAGCAGCCTGACAGGGGGCGCAACTAATGAAAAACTGTTTTTT.

The chain recombines TRBV7-6 with TRBJ2-2; 7 nucleotides align to TRBD1. After removal of 4 bases from V and 7 bases from J, the junction contained 12 bases not matched to a gene. The CDR3 sequence is 16 residues long. In germline, CDR1 is SGHVS, CDR2 FNYEAQ. Here the CDR3 DNA reads TGTGCCAGCAGCTCTCAGGGGGATTCGCCGGGCGGGGAGCTGTTTTTT. The encoded protein is CASSSQGDSPGGELFF.

V and J are TRBV30 and TRBJ2-7; 9 positions agree with TRBD2. Germline V gene data show CDR1 as GTSNPN and CDR2 as SVGIG (reference sequence). The trim removed 3 bases at V and 4 bases at J, leaving 1 base unmatched. The CDR3 is 12 amino acids. The CDR3 DNA sequence: TGTGCCTGGAGAGCGGGGGGTTACGAGCAGTACTTC. Its translation is CAWRAGGYEQYF.

The sample holds many counts of this clone. J is TRBJ2-7 and V is TRBV19; the D is unclear. Deletions cut 4 bases from V and 4 bases from J, with 5 bases between. This CDR3 is built from 11 residues. Germline values: CDR1 LNHDA, CDR2 SQIVND (reference sequence). CDR3 residues: CASSTEYEQYF. DNA of the CDR3: TGTGCCAGTAGTACGGAGTACGAGCAGTACTTC.

Here the CDR3 DNA reads TGTGCCATCTCTGACAGAAACTATGGCTACACCTTC. Translated, it gives CAISDRNYGYTF. V is TRBV4-2 and J is TRBJ1-2, with D tentatively TRBD1 (5 bases). V dropped 10 bases and J dropped 2 bases, with 11 bases sitting between them. The CDR3 consists of 12 residues. The germline CDR1 and CDR2 sequences are LGHNA and YNFKEQ.

The chain employs TRBV19 and TRBJ1-5; a weak D match, TRBD1 (5 bases). The ends were cut back, 6 bases at V and 7 bases at J, with 13 bases in the middle. This CDR3 has 13 amino acids. Germline V CDR1 and CDR2: LNHDA, SQIVND (reference sequence). The CDR3 DNA sequence: TGTGCCAGTAGGGTCAGGGTAGAACAGCCCCAGCATTTT. Translating gives CASRVRVEQPQHF.

This chain uses TRBV7-9 with TRBJ1-6; perhaps TRBD1 as D (6 bases). Germline V gene lookup returns CDR1 SEHNR and CDR2 FQNEAQ (reference sequence). V lost 2 bases, J lost 7 bases, and 6 bases lay in between. The CDR3 is 13 residues long. CDR3 residues: CASSLTGNSPLHF. The CDR3 nucleotides read TGTGCCAGCAGCTTAACAGGGAATTCACCCCTCCACTTT.

The V call is TRBV19, the J call TRBJ1-2; D unclear. Between the trimmed V and J ends, which lost 2 bases and 0 bases, there was a span of 7 bases. CDR3 length: 14 amino acids. The germline gives CDR1 LNHDA, CDR2 SQIVND (reference sequence). The CDR3 region is CASSITLSNYGYTF. CDR3 DNA sequence: TGTGCCAGTAGTATAACTCTCTCTAACTATGGCTACACCTTC.

The V call is TRBV18, the J call TRBJ2-5; a weak D match, TRBD2 (7 bases). Germline CDR1 KGHSH, CDR2 LQKENI. V was shortened by 0 bases and J by 1 base, with 9 bases between the two germline ends. The CDR3 loop spans 15 amino acids. The CDR3 here is CASSPPAGAQETQYF. Written as DNA, the CDR3 is TGTGCCAGCTCACCACCGGCGGGGGCCCAAGAGACCCAGTACTTC. Drawing the rest from reference TRBV18 and TRBJ2-5, the complete variable domain is NAGVMQNPRHLVRRRGQEARLRCSPMKGHSHVYWYRQLPEEGLKFMVYLQKENIIDESGMPKERFSAEFPKEGPSILRIQQVVRGDSAAYFCASSPPAGAQETQYFGPGTRLLVL.